The 22 T cell receptor beta chains in this list originate from one sample, sequenced in a study of blood T cell repertoires in COVID-19. The protocol was immunoSEQ multiplex PCR, while the TCRdb copy is restricted to in-frame clones and leaves out a portion. The data show about 140,000 clones, 86% seen once. Material for sequencing was PBMCs or T cells enriched from blood (not recorded which). These receptors were collected from a middle-aged man who had recovered from COVID-19.

The rearrangement joins TRBV7-2 to TRBJ1-3, with D tentatively TRBD1 (6 bases). The CDR3 has 15 residues. CDR1 and CDR2 (germline): SGHTA, FQGNSA. Trimming cost V 6 bases and J 0 bases, with 12 bases left between them. CDR3 amino acids: CASRQAGVSGNTIYF. For the CDR3, the DNA is TGTGCCAGCAGACAAGCAGGGGTCTCTGGAAACACCATATATTTT.

The chain joins TRBV30 to TRBJ1-6; 7 bases are shared with TRBD1. Germline V gene sequence: CDR1 GTSNPN, CDR2 SVGIG (reference sequence). The V gene end was trimmed by 1 base and the J gene end by 8 bases; junction bases not matched to a gene: 5. The CDR3 runs 14 residues. The CDR3 bases are TGTGCCTGGAGTGGGGACAGTTTATATTCACCCCTCCACTTT. Translation: CAWSGDSLYSPLHF.

This clone was seen once. The rearrangement uses TRBV28 and TRBJ1-4; 9 bases agree with TRBD1. The germline gives CDR1 MDHEN, CDR2 SYDVKM. CDR3 length: 13 residues. V shed 6 bases and J 5 bases; nucleotides not matched to a gene: 1. CDR3 region: CASRGTGNEKLFF. CDR3 DNA sequence: TGTGCCAGCAGGGGGACAGGGAATGAAAAACTGTTTTTT.

V usage is TRBV7-9 and J usage is TRBJ1-2, with 7 bases that match TRBD1. V dropped 0 bases and J dropped 4; count of bases not matched to a gene: 11. Germline CDR1 SEHNR, CDR2 FQNEAQ (reference sequence). The CDR3 totals 17 residues. The CDR3 region is CASSLAGTVGRGYGYTF. DNA for the CDR3: TGTGCCAGCAGCTTAGCCGGGACAGTTGGCAGGGGCTATGGCTACACCTTC. Combining the CDR3 with reference TRBV7-9 and TRBJ1-2 gives the whole variable domain DTGVSQNPRHKITKRGQNVTFRCDPISEHNRLYWYRQTLGQGPEFLTYFQNEAQLEKSRLLSDRFSAERPKGSFSTLEIQRTEQGDSAMYLCASSLAGTVGRGYGYTFGSGTRLTVV.

This rearrangement joins TRBV30 to TRBJ2-3; 9 bases agree with TRBD2. This CDR3 spans 16 amino acids. The trim removed 0 bases at V and 7 bases at J, leaving 11 bases unmatched. Germline lookup yields CDR1 GTSNPN and CDR2 SVGIG (reference sequence). The DNA for the CDR3 is TGTGCCTGGAGTGTAGGTGCGGGAGGGCCTATAAATACGCAGTATTTT. It specifies CAWSVGAGGPINTQYF.

The chain carries TRBV2 and TRBJ1-1, with D perhaps matching TRBD1 (6 bases). Trimming shortened V by 4 bases and J by 4 bases, and 10 bases separated the two germline ends. The CDR3 consists of 13 residues. Per germline, CDR1 SNHLY and CDR2 FYNNEI. The CDR3 sequence is CASSAGGLTEAFF. In nucleotides, the CDR3 is TGTGCCAGCAGTGCGGGGGGGCTCACTGAAGCTTTCTTT.

This clone was counted a single time. This chain uses TRBV3-1 (or the pseudogene TRBV3-2) with TRBJ1-1, with TRBD1 matching over 11 bases. Trimming cost V 2 bases and J 3 bases; bases outside gene matches: 2. Germline V gives CDR1 LGHDT, CDR2 YNNKEL (reference sequence). This CDR3 has 15 amino acids. The CDR3 here is CASSQWDRGDTEAFF. The CDR3 DNA is TGTGCCAGCAGCCAATGGGACAGGGGGGACACTGAAGCTTTCTTT.

The chain links TRBV18 to TRBJ2-3; unclear D gene. Germline CDR1 reads KGHSH; CDR2 reads LQKENI. There are 13 residues in the CDR3. Trimming cost V 2 bases and J 0 bases, with 3 bases left between them. CDR3 coding DNA: TGTGCCAGCTCACCATCGAGCACAGATACGCAGTATTTT. Residues: CASSPSSTDTQYF.

CDR3 coding DNA: TGTGCCAGCAGCGCAAGACACGGGGCCGGGGAGCTGTTTTTT. This encodes CASSARHGAGELFF. This chain links TRBV9 with TRBJ2-2; weak D call: TRBD2 (5 bases). Germline CDR1 and CDR2: SGDLS and YYNGEE. The CDR3 totals 14 residues. The V end was cut by 3 bases, the J end by 6 bases, with 12 bases between.

The J gene is TRBJ1-4, the V gene TRBV7-2; D gene ambiguous. In germline, CDR1 is SGHTA, CDR2 FQGNSA. V lost 8 bases and J 0 bases, leaving 10 bases between the germline ends. The length of the CDR3 is 14 residues. CDR3 region: CASGTTATNEKLFF. The CDR3 coding sequence is TGTGCCAGCGGCACTACTGCAACTAATGAAAAACTGTTTTTT.

The gene calls are TRBV28 and TRBJ2-1, with TRBD1 matching 9 bases. From germline, CDR1 is MDHEN and CDR2 SYDVKM. Trimming cost V 5 bases and J 4 bases; bases outside gene matches: 6. The CDR3 is made up of 15 amino acids. CDR3 region: CASSPSGQGYNEQFF. The CDR3 bases are TGTGCCAGCAGTCCCAGCGGACAGGGGTACAATGAGCAGTTCTTC.

The rearrangement links TRBV24-1 to TRBJ2-2, with D unclear. This CDR3 is built from 12 residues. The germline V gene has CDR1 KGHDR and CDR2 SFDVKD. Between the trimmed V and J ends, which lost 5 bases and 5 bases, there was a span of 5 bases. The DNA for the CDR3 is TGTGCCACCAGTGCCCCAACCGGGGAGCTGTTTTTT. It translates to CATSAPTGELFF.

The chain joins TRBV25-1 to TRBJ1-5, with D tentatively TRBD1 (6 bases). The germline CDR1 and CDR2 sequences are MGHDK and SYGVNS. The CDR3 extends over 16 amino acids. V was cut by 3 bases and J by 0 bases, with 12 bases left in between. Written as DNA, the CDR3 is TGTGCCAGCAGTGATTCACAGGGACGTAGCAATCAGCCCCAGCATTTT. Protein sequence: CASSDSQGRSNQPQHF.

The genes are TRBV28 and TRBJ2-1, with 8 bases aligning to TRBD1. This CDR3 is built from 16 residues. Germline CDR1 MDHEN, CDR2 SYDVKM. V shed 4 bases, J shed 5 bases, and the junction held 10 bases outside the gene matches. The CDR3 DNA sequence: TGTGCCAGCAGTTCCATCCGACAGGGGTATAACAATGAGCAGTTCTTC. Amino acids: CASSSIRQGYNNEQFF.

The CDR3 sequence: CASSPRQGGDPRTNEKLFF. The CDR3 bases are TGTGCCAGCAGCCCGCGACAGGGGGGCGATCCGAGAACTAATGAAAAACTGTTTTTT. The chain combines TRBV7-9 with TRBJ1-4; 9 nucleotides align to TRBD1. CDR1 is SEHNR and CDR2 is FQNEAQ in the germline V gene (reference sequence). The V segment lost 5 bases and the J segment 1 base; nucleotides outside the gene matches: 14. The CDR3 is made up of 19 amino acids.

The chain employs TRBV30 and TRBJ1-6; maybe TRBD1 (5 bases). This CDR3 comprises 15 residues. V was shortened by 3 bases and J by 10 bases, with 19 bases between the two germline ends. Germline V gene sequence: CDR1 GTSNPN, CDR2 SVGIG (reference sequence). CDR3 region: CAWSKGEGVGSPLHF. The CDR3 DNA reads as TGTGCCTGGAGCAAAGGGGAAGGGGTTGGATCACCCCTCCACTTT.

The CDR3 coding sequence is TGTGCCAGCAGTTCGCCAGGGAAAGGCTACACCTTC. Translation: CASSSPGKGYTF. The chain is built from TRBV28 and TRBJ1-2; D may be TRBD1 (5 bases). This CDR3 region has 12 residues. Per germline, CDR1 MDHEN and CDR2 SYDVKM. Trimming took 4 bases from V and 8 from J, leaving 11 bases between them.

The chain couples TRBV6-5 to TRBJ2-7; TRBD1 aligns across 12 bases. Germline V lookup: CDR1 MNHEY, CDR2 SVGAGI. The V segment lost 8 bases and the J segment 2 bases; nucleotides outside the gene matches: 1. There are 13 residues in the CDR3. The CDR3 region has the DNA TGTGCCAGCTGGGACAGGGGGCCCTACGAGCAGTACTTC. Amino acid sequence: CASWDRGPYEQYF.

V and J are TRBV12-3 or TRBV12-4 and TRBJ1-1; D is undetermined. Between the trimmed V and J ends, which lost 1 base and 4 bases, there was a span of 7 bases. The CDR3 spans 13 residues. CDR3 DNA sequence: TGTGCCAGCAGTTTAGAAACGGGCACTGAAGCTTTCTTT. It is translated as CASSLETGTEAFF.

This clone was seen just once. The V call is TRBV19, the J call TRBJ1-1; 8 bases fit TRBD1. Trimming removed 10 bases from V and 3 bases from J; junction bases left unmatched: 10. CDR1 LNHDA and CDR2 SQIVND come from the germline V gene (reference sequence). The CDR3 spans 14 residues. CDR3 nucleotides: TGTGCCACTCGCCCCCGGACAGGGTACACTGAAGCTTTCTTT. Protein sequence: CATRPRTGYTEAFF.

The gene calls are TRBV2 and TRBJ2-4, with 7 bases aligning to TRBD2. Per the germline V gene, CDR1 is SNHLY and CDR2 is FYNNEI. The CDR3 is 18 amino acids. The trim removed 4 bases at V and 2 bases at J, leaving 14 bases unmatched. In DNA form, the CDR3 reads TGTGCCAGCAGTGTCAACATTTGGGGGGGGTTCACCAAAAACATTCAGTACTTC. This encodes CASSVNIWGGFTKNIQYF.

The CDR3 spells CASSVGGNYGYTF. In DNA form, the CDR3 reads TGTGCCAGCAGTGTGGGGGGTAACTATGGCTACACCTTC. This rearrangement joins TRBV2 to TRBJ1-2; TRBD1 is a possible D gene (5 bases). This CDR3 spans 13 amino acids. V lost 4 bases and J 1 base, leaving 7 bases between the germline ends. Germline V gene sequence: CDR1 SNHLY, CDR2 FYNNEI.